Shown below are 18 T cell receptor beta chains from a single sample sequenced in a study of blood T cell repertoires in COVID-19. Sequencing was performed with immunoSEQ multiplex PCR; in TCRdb, only in-frame clones are kept and a portion is missing. The profile shows a few hundred thousand clones, about nine tenths of them singletons. Sequencing was done on a sample of PBMCs or T cells enriched from blood (not recorded which). These receptors were collected from a man aged 40-55 years who had recovered from COVID-19.

This clone was found once. J is TRBJ1-5 and V is TRBV7-2, with TRBD1 matching over 11 bases. CDR1 is SGHTA and CDR2 is FQGNSA in the germline V gene. The CDR3 length is 15 residues. Germline trimming cut 5 bases from V and 7 bases from J; bases unmatched to any gene: 7. The CDR3 sequence: CASSRGQGVTQPQHF. DNA for the CDR3: TGTGCCAGCAGCCGGGGACAGGGGGTAACCCAGCCCCAGCATTTT.

The chain employs TRBV30 and TRBJ1-4; the D gene is possibly TRBD1 (5 bases). Trimming took 6 bases from V and 4 from J, leaving 12 bases between them. The CDR3 consists of 13 residues. Per the germline V gene, CDR1 is GTSNPN and CDR2 is SVGIG (reference sequence). In DNA form, the CDR3 reads TGTGCCTGTTTCGACAGCCTTAATGAAAAACTGTTTTTT. This translates into CACFDSLNEKLFF.

The chain couples TRBV27 to TRBJ2-5; D is unresolved. The germline gives CDR1 MNHEY, CDR2 SMNVEV (reference sequence). This CDR3 comprises 12 residues. The V end lost 3 bases, the J end lost 5 bases, and 7 bases lay between the germline ends. The CDR3: CASSFGEETQYF. In DNA form, the CDR3 reads TGTGCCAGCAGTTTTGGAGAGGAGACCCAGTACTTC.

The chain joins TRBV9 to TRBJ2-5; maybe TRBD2 (5 bases). Trimming took 2 bases from V and 2 from J, leaving 16 bases between them. CDR1 is SGDLS, CDR2 YYNGEE, per germline. The CDR3 extends over 16 amino acids. The CDR3 DNA reads TGTGCCAGCAGCGTGGGAGAGCGGAGTATGCAAGAGACCCAGTACTTC. The encoded protein is CASSVGERSMQETQYF.

The gene calls are TRBV15 and TRBJ2-5; 9 nucleotides align to TRBD1. The J segment lost 3 bases and the V segment lost 0 bases, leaving 5 bases of the junction unmatched. The CDR3 runs to 16 residues. Germline CDR1 is LNHNV and CDR2 is YYDKDF (reference sequence). CDR3 sequence (DNA): TGTGCCACCAGCAGAGATCCCCGGACAGGGGAAGAGACCCAGTACTTC. Its protein is CATSRDPRTGEETQYF.

V is TRBV12-3 or TRBV12-4 and J is TRBJ1-2, with D unresolved. There are 11 residues in the CDR3. Trimming shortened V by 8 bases and J by 0 bases, and 4 bases separated the two germline ends. The CDR3 DNA follows: TGTGCCAGCCATTCTAACTATGGCTACACCTTC. The encoded protein is CASHSNYGYTF.

This sequence joins TRBV2 and TRBJ2-6; TRBD1 matches at 12 bases. This CDR3 is 17 amino acids long. V was clipped by 5 bases and J by 1 base; unmatched bases: 3. Germline values: CDR1 SNHLY, CDR2 FYNNEI. The CDR3 loop reads CASSQGQGASGANVLTF. CDR3 nucleotide sequence: TGTGCCAGCAGTCAGGGACAGGGGGCATCTGGGGCCAACGTCCTGACTTTC.

The rearrangement links TRBV25-1 to TRBJ2-5; a weak D match, TRBD2 (5 bases). CDR3 length: 14 amino acids. Germline V gives CDR1 MGHDK, CDR2 SYGVNS. Trimming removed 1 base from V and 0 bases from J, with 6 bases in between. The CDR3 is CASSEFGDQETQYF. For the CDR3, the DNA is TGTGCCAGCAGTGAATTCGGGGACCAAGAGACCCAGTACTTC.

This clone was counted a single time. The J gene is TRBJ2-3, the V gene TRBV9; a weak D match, TRBD2 (6 bases). Trimming pared 4 bases from V and 2 bases from J, leaving 14 bases between. The CDR3 is made up of 15 amino acids. Germline V gives CDR1 SGDLS, CDR2 YYNGEE. CDR3 in amino acids: CASSPRGDSTDTQYF. The CDR3 region has the DNA TGTGCCAGCAGCCCCCGAGGGGACTCCACAGATACGCAGTATTTT.

This sequence joins TRBV6-5 and TRBJ1-5; a possible D gene is TRBD1 (5 bases). Per the germline V gene, CDR1 is MNHEY and CDR2 is SVGAGI. The length of the CDR3 is 14 residues. V lost 2 bases, J lost 7 bases, and 12 bases lay in between. The CDR3 here is CASSYDRFGQPQHF. DNA for the CDR3: TGTGCCAGCAGTTACGACAGATTCGGCCAGCCCCAGCATTTT.

CDR3 sequence reads: CASSQLAGVYEQYF. For the CDR3, the DNA is TGTGCCAGCAGTCAACTAGCGGGGGTATACGAGCAGTACTTC. The gene calls are TRBV27 and TRBJ2-7; 11 positions agree with TRBD2. Germline V gene sequence: CDR1 MNHEY, CDR2 SMNVEV (reference sequence). Trimming removed 5 bases from V and 4 bases from J; junction bases left unmatched: 4. This CDR3 is 14 amino acids long.

This sequence joins TRBV5-1 and TRBJ2-5; no definite D call. Trimming removed 0 bases from V and 0 bases from J, with 6 bases in between. The CDR3 runs to 14 residues. The germline gives CDR1 SGHRS, CDR2 YFSETQ. The CDR3 bases are TGCGCCAGCAGCTTGGTGGAGTACCAAGAGACCCAGTACTTC. Its translation: CASSLVEYQETQYF.

This chain connects TRBV28 to TRBJ2-3; 13 nucleotides line up with TRBD2. After removal of 1 base from V and 0 bases from J, the junction contained 4 bases not matched to a gene. CDR1 and CDR2 (germline): MDHEN, SYDVKM. The CDR3 contains 18 residues. The CDR3 protein is CASSLSPGLAGSTDTQYF. Written as DNA, the CDR3 is TGTGCCAGCAGTTTATCGCCGGGACTAGCGGGGAGCACAGATACGCAGTATTTT.

This chain uses TRBV5-1 with TRBJ1-2; D possibly corresponds to TRBD1 (5 bases). V was shortened by 5 bases and J by 8 bases, with 19 bases between the two germline ends. The CDR3 runs to 14 residues. Germline CDR1 is SGHRS and CDR2 is YFSETQ. The CDR3, as DNA: TGCGCCAGCAGTAGGACCATTGGCCAGGGCGGCTACACCTTC. Translation gives CASSRTIGQGGYTF.

The sample holds one count of this clone. This chain uses TRBV10-3 with TRBJ1-1; 7 bases agree with TRBD1. The CDR3 spans 15 residues. The V gene end was trimmed by 0 bases and the J gene end by 8 bases; junction bases not matched to a gene: 9. In germline, CDR1 is ENHRY, CDR2 SYGVKD. The CDR3 spells CAISESGRGREEAFF. CDR3 nucleotides: TGTGCCATCAGTGAGTCGGGTAGGGGGCGCGAAGAAGCTTTCTTT.

This clone was seen more than once but under ten times. The genes are TRBV6-6 and TRBJ1-6; D call uncertain. This CDR3 has 16 residues. V lost 0 bases to trimming and J lost 1 base, with 7 bases between them. Germline V gene data show CDR1 as MNHNY and CDR2 as SVGAGI (reference sequence). CDR3 region: CASSYSPGSYNSPLHF. The CDR3 coding sequence is TGTGCCAGCAGTTACTCTCCGGGTTCCTATAATTCACCCCTCCACTTT.

The chain couples TRBV19 to TRBJ1-5, with a possible D match to TRBD1 (6 bases). Per germline, CDR1 LNHDA and CDR2 SQIVND (reference sequence). The V and J ends lost 3 bases and 7 bases respectively, with 7 bases between them. The CDR3 contains 12 residues. This chain's CDR3 is CASSIGQQPQHF. The DNA for the CDR3 is TGTGCCAGTAGTATCGGACAGCAGCCCCAGCATTTT.

This clone was recorded only once. The rearrangement uses TRBV7-9 and TRBJ1-6; D call uncertain. V gave up 1 base and J gave up 10 bases, with 5 bases separating them. The CDR3 runs to 12 residues. In germline, CDR1 is SEHNR, CDR2 FQNEAQ (reference sequence). This CDR3 is CASSLVESPLHF. CDR3 nucleotides: TGTGCCAGCAGCTTAGTCGAGTCACCCCTCCACTTT.